This T cell receptor beta chain stems from a study of blood T cell repertoires in COVID-19. CDR1 and CDR2 (germline): KGHSH, LQKENI. Trimming took off 2 bases at V and 7 bases at J, with 27 bases between the two ends. There are 19 residues in the CDR3. Clones were read by immunoSEQ multiplex PCR, and TCRdb kept only the in-frame ones, dropping some. This sample has hundreds of thousands of clones, with roughly 90% found just once. The chain uses TRBV18 and TRBJ1-5; D remains unclear. This clonotype originated in a woman between 50 and 59 years old who had been exposed to COVID-19. The sequenced sample was PBMCs or T cells enriched from blood (not recorded which). CDR3 amino acids: CASSPVLPGRGADWQPQHF. The CDR3 nucleotides are TGTGCCAGCTCACCAGTTCTCCCGGGAAGAGGTGCGGATTGGCAGCCCCAGCATTTT.